Below are 5 T cell receptor beta chains sequenced from a single sample in a study of OX40 agonist ivuxolimab in advanced cancers. The data were produced by immunoSEQ multiplex PCR, yet TCRdb's version contains in-frame clones alone and is incomplete. The table includes roughly 34,000 clones, over 90% detected once. This specimen was CD4+ or CD8+ T cells sorted from blood, taken in a trial of the OX40 agonist ivuxolimab. Every receptor here comes from an adult with an advanced solid tumor such as melanoma, head and neck, liver or kidney cancer.

V and J are TRBV5-1 and TRBJ2-5, with 9 bases aligning to TRBD1. The CDR3 contains 14 residues. CDR1 is SGHRS, CDR2 YFSETQ, per germline. V was pared by 4 bases and J by 2 bases, with 3 bases of the junction left unmatched. The CDR3 spells CASSPGTGQETQYF. The CDR3, as DNA: TGCGCCAGCAGCCCAGGGACAGGGCAAGAGACCCAGTACTTC.

This clone was observed once. The gene calls are TRBV6-7 and TRBJ2-5, with 7 bases fitting TRBD2. TRBV6-7 falls under the ORF class, with uncertain function. The J segment lost 5 bases and the V segment lost 6 bases, leaving 39 bases of the junction unmatched. This CDR3 spans 24 amino acids. CDR3 loop: CASSLRIHDSGHEEEPVLEETQYF. The CDR3 DNA sequence: TGTGCCAGCAGCCTTAGGATACACGATAGCGGGCACGAGGAGGAACCGGTGCTCGAGGAGACCCAGTACTTC.

As DNA, the CDR3 is TGCGCCAGCAGCTTGGCCTGGCTAGCGGGAGCCAAAGAGACCCAGTACTTC. This codes for CASSLAWLAGAKETQYF. The chain links TRBV5-1 to TRBJ2-5, with 10 positions matching TRBD2. Germline V gives CDR1 SGHRS, CDR2 YFSETQ. There are 17 residues in the CDR3. J was trimmed by 3 bases and V by 0 bases; bases with no gene match: 8.

The chain couples TRBV19 to TRBJ1-2, with a possible D match to TRBD1 (5 bases). Germline V gene lookup returns CDR1 LNHDA and CDR2 SQIVND (reference sequence). V was pared by 7 bases and J by 5 bases, with 20 bases between. This CDR3 spans 15 amino acids. The CDR3 reads CASKLSEGPSYGYTF. In nucleotides, the CDR3 is TGTGCCAGTAAATTGTCCGAGGGGCCGTCTTATGGCTACACCTTC. The variable domain in full, completed from reference TRBV19 and TRBJ1-2, reads DGGITQSPKYLFRKEGQNVTLSCEQNLNHDAMYWYRQDPGQGLRLIYYSQIVNDFQKGDIAEGYSVSREKKESFPLTVTSAQKNPTAFYLCASKLSEGPSYGYTFGSGTRLTVV.

The chain is built from TRBV19 and TRBJ1-1, with TRBD1 as a possible D gene (6 bases). V gave up 3 bases and J gave up 8 bases, with 19 bases separating them. The germline V gene has CDR1 LNHDA and CDR2 SQIVND (reference sequence). CDR3 size: 15 residues. This chain's CDR3 is CASSISNRAGLEAFF. The CDR3 DNA is TGTGCCAGTAGTATCTCTAACAGGGCTGGCCTCGAAGCTTTCTTT.